A single sample gave rise to the 24 T cell receptor beta chains below, sequenced in a study of cytotoxic CD8 clonotypes in ibrutinib-treated CLL. Using immunoSEQ multiplex PCR, the repertoire was profiled, and TCRdb retains in-frame clones only, with some absent. The sample shows some 40,000 clones, about 65% of them seen only once. This sample comprised PBMCs, obtained at disease progression, from a patient treated with ibrutinib. These receptors were obtained from a human donor with chronic lymphocytic leukemia.

The chain combines TRBV1 with TRBJ2-1; TRBD2, as called in the table, went unchecked against the DNA. TRBV1 is termed a pseudogene. The CDR3 consists of 15 residues. The CDR3 here is CTSSQDRLAGSEQFF. The CDR3 nucleotides read TGCACCAGCAGCCAAGATCGACTAGCGGGAAGTGAGCAGTTCTTC.

This chain joins TRBV5-6 and TRBJ1-1, with D unresolved. Germline loops: CDR1 SGHDT, CDR2 YYEEEE. The V gene lost 4 bases and the J gene lost 4 bases, with 17 bases spanning the gap. The CDR3 sequence is 15 residues long. The CDR3 region is CASSLNTARRTEAFF. The CDR3 region has the DNA TGTGCCAGCAGCCTCAACACCGCTCGGCGCACTGAAGCTTTCTTT.

The rearrangement uses TRBV7-2 and TRBJ2-1; D may be TRBD1 or TRBD2 (5 bases each). Trimming left V 5 bases short and J 4 bases short, with 15 bases between. The CDR3 length is 15 residues. Germline CDR1 is SGHTA and CDR2 is FQGNSA. For the CDR3, the DNA is TGTGCCAGCAGCATCCGCCGGGACCCATACAATGAGCAGTTCTTC. Residues: CASSIRRDPYNEQFF. Combining the CDR3 with reference TRBV7-2 and TRBJ2-1 gives the whole variable domain GAGVSQSPSNKVTEKGKDVELRCDPISGHTALYWYRQSLGQGLEFLIYFQGNSAPDKSGLPSDRFSAERTGGSVSTLTIQRTQQEDSAVYLCASSIRRDPYNEQFFGPGTRLTVL.

The chain links TRBV7-2 to TRBJ2-1; weak D call: TRBD2 (5 bases). Looked up from germline, CDR1 is SGHTA and CDR2 is FQGNSA. Deletions cut 5 bases from V and 0 bases from J, with 14 bases between. The CDR3 contains 16 residues. DNA for the CDR3: TGTGCCAGCAGCCGAGGGCTGCTAAGCTCCTACAATGAGCAGTTCTTC. This translates into CASSRGLLSSYNEQFF.

In this sample, this clone turned up a few times. The chain's CDR3 is CASSPGGTEAFF. CDR3 nucleotide sequence: TGTGCCAGCAGCCCCGGAGGGACTGAAGCTTTCTTT. This chain links TRBV7-3 with TRBJ1-1; D unclear. Germline lookup yields CDR1 SGHTA and CDR2 FQGTGA. Trimming cost V 5 bases and J 5 bases, with 9 bases left between them. This CDR3 contains 12 residues. The complete variable domain, with remaining parts taken from reference TRBV7-3 and TRBJ1-1, reads GAGVSQTPSNKVTEKGKYVELRCDPISGHTALYWYRQSLGQGPEFLIYFQGTGAADDSGLPNDRFFAVRPEGSVSTLKIQRTERGDSAVYLCASSPGGTEAFFGQGTRLTVV.

The J gene is TRBJ2-5, the V gene TRBV29-1; no reliable D call. The V and J ends lost 1 base and 3 bases respectively, with 18 bases between them. The CDR3 is 16 amino acids. Germline V CDR1 and CDR2: SQVTM, ANQGSEA. This CDR3 is CSVEVATEPLKETQYF. The DNA for the CDR3 is TGCAGCGTTGAAGTAGCCACAGAGCCTTTGAAAGAGACCCAGTACTTC.

This clone was seen only once. This sequence joins TRBV14 and TRBJ2-3; 7 nucleotides line up with TRBD1. The germline V gene encodes CDR1 SGHDN and CDR2 FVKESK. V lost 1 base, J lost 1 base, and 8 bases stayed unmatched. The CDR3 has 17 amino acids. In DNA form, the CDR3 reads TGTGCCAGCAGCCAAGGGTTAGGGGGACAGCGCACAGATACGCAGTATTTT. Its protein is CASSQGLGGQRTDTQYF.

This clone was counted only a few times. The CDR3 DNA follows: TGTGCCAGCAGCTTCCTCGGGGGGAAAGCCGATGAGCAGTTCTTC. Translating it yields CASSFLGGKADEQFF. The chain joins TRBV7-3 to TRBJ2-1; 7 nucleotides align to TRBD2. V was clipped by 3 bases and J by 8 bases; unmatched bases: 10. Germline CDR1 is SGHTA and CDR2 is FQGTGA. CDR3 length: 15 amino acids.

This rearrangement joins TRBV7-9 to TRBJ1-2, with D possibly being TRBD1 (5 bases). V was trimmed by 5 bases and J by 7 bases, leaving 17 bases between them. The CDR3 totals 14 residues. Germline V gene data show CDR1 as SEHNR and CDR2 as FQNEAQ (reference sequence). The CDR3 reads CASSLDPGSSGYTF. The DNA of the CDR3 is TGTGCCAGCAGCCTAGACCCAGGGTCTAGTGGCTACACCTTC.

CDR3 coding DNA: TGCGCCAGCAGACCCGACAGGGGGCAATATGGCTACACCTTC. It encodes CASRPDRGQYGYTF. The V and J genes are TRBV5-1 and TRBJ1-2, with 10 nucleotides matching TRBD1. CDR1 is SGHRS, CDR2 YFSETQ, per germline. Trimming took 5 bases from V and 5 from J; bases not matched to a gene: 6. The CDR3 is made up of 14 amino acids.

The chain carries TRBV5-6 and TRBJ2-1; D ambiguous. The V gene's germline CDR1 is SGHDT and CDR2 YYEEEE. The CDR3 length is 14 residues. V was trimmed by 2 bases and J by 1 base, leaving 7 bases between them. The DNA for the CDR3 is TGTGCCAGCAGCTTTACAGTTTCCTACAATGAGCAGTTCTTC. Amino acids: CASSFTVSYNEQFF.

The CDR3 DNA reads as TGTGCCAGCAGCGTAGGGGTCGGGAGCTCCTACAATGAGCAGTTCTTC. It encodes CASSVGVGSSYNEQFF. The chain has TRBV9 and TRBJ2-1; the D gene is possibly TRBD2 (6 bases). Germline V gives CDR1 SGDLS, CDR2 YYNGEE. The CDR3 sequence is 16 residues long. V was trimmed by 0 bases and J by 0 bases, leaving 10 bases between them.

The chain carries TRBV10-1 and TRBJ2-7; 10 bases line up with TRBD2. Germline CDR1 reads WNHNN; CDR2 reads SYGVQD (reference sequence). This CDR3 has 15 amino acids. Unmatched junction bases numbered 5, after V lost 6 bases and J lost 0 bases. In DNA form, the CDR3 reads TGCGCCAGCAGGCAGACTAGCGGGCGCTCCTACGAGCAGTACTTC. This encodes CASRQTSGRSYEQYF.

Here the CDR3 reads CASSPRDRSPSGNTEAFF. CDR3 DNA: TGTGCCAGCAGCCCCCGGGACAGAAGCCCATCAGGGAACACTGAAGCTTTCTTT. V and J are TRBV7-9 and TRBJ1-1; 7 positions agree with TRBD1. Germline lookup yields CDR1 SEHNR and CDR2 FQNEAQ (reference sequence). V lost 5 bases and J lost 1; bases outside the gene matches: 16. The CDR3 covers 18 residues.

Only one count was recorded for this clone. The chain combines TRBV5-4 with TRBJ2-3; 8 positions agree with TRBD2. V was clipped by 2 bases and J by 4 bases; unmatched bases: 9. This CDR3 region has 16 residues. Germline values: CDR1 SGHNT, CDR2 YYREEE (reference sequence). The CDR3 nucleotides read TGTGCCAGCAGCTTCTGGATCAGCGGGAGCGCAGATACGCAGTATTTT. Amino acids: CASSFWISGSADTQYF.

The rearrangement joins TRBV6-5 to TRBJ2-6, with no clear D. The CDR3 consists of 16 residues. V dropped 4 bases and J dropped 0 bases, with 10 bases sitting between them. Per the germline V gene, CDR1 is MNHEY and CDR2 is SVGAGI. CDR3 DNA sequence: TGTGCCAGCAGTTGGGTGGATTCCTCTGGGGCCAACGTCCTGACTTTC. This gives the protein CASSWVDSSGANVLTF.

J is TRBJ2-7 and V is TRBV21-1; the table's D call, TRBD2, has no DNA check behind it. TRBV21-1 is designated a pseudogene. The CDR3 totals 19 residues. CDR3 protein: CASKGRGTSGRVHAYEQYF. The CDR3 DNA sequence: TGTGCCAGCAAAGGAAGGGGGACTAGCGGGAGGGTGCACGCCTACGAGCAGTACTTC.

The gene calls are TRBV28 and TRBJ1-1; 7 nucleotides line up with TRBD1. Germline CDR1 MDHEN, CDR2 SYDVKM. This CDR3 contains 15 residues. J gave up 4 bases and V 5 bases, and 10 bases lay outside the gene matches. The CDR3 nucleotides are TGTGCCAGCAGTCCTCAAGGGGGCTCGGGCACTGAAGCTTTCTTT. Encoded protein: CASSPQGGSGTEAFF. Using reference TRBV28 and TRBJ1-1 for the parts outside the CDR3, the full variable domain is DVKVTQSSRYLVKRTGEKVFLECVQDMDHENMFWYRQDPGLGLRLIYFSYDVKMKEKGDIPEGYSVSREKKERFSLILESASTNQTSMYLCASSPQGGSGTEAFFGQGTRLTVV.

The chain combines TRBV18 with TRBJ2-1; TRBD1 agrees at 9 bases. Germline-derived CDR1 and CDR2 are KGHSH and LQKENI. The CDR3 has 14 amino acids. V trimming: 3 bases; J trimming: 6 bases; junction bases outside the gene matches: 3. DNA of the CDR3: TGTGCCAGCTCACCCGGGACAGGGAGCAATGAGCAGTTCTTC. It is translated as CASSPGTGSNEQFF.

This clone came up once. The chain carries TRBV5-4 and TRBJ2-1; 8 bases line up with TRBD1. V shed 4 bases and J 8 bases; nucleotides not matched to a gene: 5. There are 13 residues in the CDR3. The germline V gene encodes CDR1 SGHNT and CDR2 YYREEE (reference sequence). The CDR3 sequence is CASSVDRADEQFF. The CDR3 coding sequence is TGTGCCAGCAGCGTGGACAGGGCGGATGAGCAGTTCTTC.

The chain has TRBV27 and TRBJ2-2; D perhaps matches TRBD2 (6 bases). The V gene's germline CDR1 is MNHEY and CDR2 SMNVEV (reference sequence). V dropped 5 bases and J dropped 5 bases, with 18 bases sitting between them. The CDR3 runs to 16 residues. CDR3 protein: CASSPGWGVGTGELFF. DNA of the CDR3: TGTGCCAGCAGTCCAGGATGGGGGGTCGGGACCGGGGAGCTGTTTTTT.

The CDR3 protein is CASSLELQGSYEQYF. CDR3 bases: TGCGCCAGCAGCCTTGAGTTACAGGGGTCCTACGAGCAGTACTTC. This chain uses TRBV4-3 with TRBJ2-7, with 7 bases lining up with TRBD1. The V and J ends lost 4 bases and 1 base, in that order; junction bases with no gene match: 7. This CDR3 comprises 15 residues. In germline, CDR1 is LGHNA, CDR2 YSLEER.

V usage is TRBV2 and J usage is TRBJ2-7; D is uncertain. The V and J ends lost 8 bases and 3 bases respectively, with 11 bases between them. There are 12 residues in the CDR3. Germline CDR1 reads SNHLY; CDR2 reads FYNNEI. This chain's CDR3 is CASGPLIYEQYF. The CDR3 DNA sequence: TGTGCCAGCGGTCCACTTATCTACGAGCAGTACTTC.

The chain links TRBV13 to TRBJ2-5; TRBD2 agrees at 8 bases. This CDR3 has 13 amino acids. CDR1 is PRHDT, CDR2 FYEKMQ, per germline (reference sequence). After removal of 7 bases from V and 5 bases from J, the junction contained 6 bases not matched to a gene. The DNA of the CDR3 is TGTGCCAGCAACGGGAGGGAGGAGGAGACCCAGTACTTC. The encoded protein is CASNGREEETQYF.